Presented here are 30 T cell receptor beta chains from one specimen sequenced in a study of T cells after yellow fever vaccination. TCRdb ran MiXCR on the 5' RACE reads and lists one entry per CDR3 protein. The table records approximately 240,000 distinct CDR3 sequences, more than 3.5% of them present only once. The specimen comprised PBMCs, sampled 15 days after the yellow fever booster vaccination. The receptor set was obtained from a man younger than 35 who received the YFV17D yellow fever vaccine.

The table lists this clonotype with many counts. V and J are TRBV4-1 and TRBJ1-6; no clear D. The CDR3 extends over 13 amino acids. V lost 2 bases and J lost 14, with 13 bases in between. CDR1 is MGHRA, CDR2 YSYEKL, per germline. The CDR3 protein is CASSQPWEVALHF. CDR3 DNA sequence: TGCGCCAGCAGCCAACCATGGGAAGTGGCCCTCCACTTT.

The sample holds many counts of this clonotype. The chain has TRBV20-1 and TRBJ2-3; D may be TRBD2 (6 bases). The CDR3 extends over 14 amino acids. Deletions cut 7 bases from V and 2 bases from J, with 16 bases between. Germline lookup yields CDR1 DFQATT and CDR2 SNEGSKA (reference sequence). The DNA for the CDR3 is TGCAGTGGTGGTAGCGGTGTTACCACAGATACGCAGTATTTT. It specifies CSGGSGVTTDTQYF.

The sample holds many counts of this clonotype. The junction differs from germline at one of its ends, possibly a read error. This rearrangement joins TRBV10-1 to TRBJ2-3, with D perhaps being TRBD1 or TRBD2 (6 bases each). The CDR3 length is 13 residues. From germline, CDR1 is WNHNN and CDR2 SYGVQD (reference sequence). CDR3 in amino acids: CASSQSGADTQYF. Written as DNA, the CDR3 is TGCGCCAGCAGTCAGTCGGGGGCGGATACGCAGTATTTT.

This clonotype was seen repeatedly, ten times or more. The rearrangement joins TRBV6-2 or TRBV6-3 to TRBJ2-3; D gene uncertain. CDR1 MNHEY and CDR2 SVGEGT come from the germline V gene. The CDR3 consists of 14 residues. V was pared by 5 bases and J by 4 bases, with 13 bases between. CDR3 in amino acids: CASSPRFQSDTQYF. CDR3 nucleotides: TGTGCCAGCAGTCCCCGGTTTCAGTCAGATACGCAGTATTTT.

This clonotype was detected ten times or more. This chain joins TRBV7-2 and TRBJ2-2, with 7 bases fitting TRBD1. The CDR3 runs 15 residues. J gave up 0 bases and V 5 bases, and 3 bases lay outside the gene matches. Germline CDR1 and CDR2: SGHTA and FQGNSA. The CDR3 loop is CASSPGGANTGELFF. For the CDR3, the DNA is TGTGCCAGCAGCCCAGGGGGTGCGAACACCGGGGAGCTGTTTTTT.

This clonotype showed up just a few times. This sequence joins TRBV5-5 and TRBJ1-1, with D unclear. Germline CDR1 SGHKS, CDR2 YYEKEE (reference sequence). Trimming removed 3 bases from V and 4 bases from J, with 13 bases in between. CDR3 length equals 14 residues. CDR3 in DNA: TGTGCCAGCAGCTCCCACCCTTCCAGCACTGAAGCTTTCTTT. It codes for CASSSHPSSTEAFF. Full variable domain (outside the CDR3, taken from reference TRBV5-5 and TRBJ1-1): DAGVTQSPTHLIKTRGQQVTLRCSPISGHKSVSWYQQVLGQGPQFIFQYYEKEERGRGNFPDRFSARQFPNYSSELNVNALLLGDSALYLCASSSHPSSTEAFFGQGTRLTVV.

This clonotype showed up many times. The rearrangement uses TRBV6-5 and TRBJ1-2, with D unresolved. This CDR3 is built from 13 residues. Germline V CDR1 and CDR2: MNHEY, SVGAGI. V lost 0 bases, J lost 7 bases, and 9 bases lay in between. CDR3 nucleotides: TGTGCCAGCAGTTACTCCCTTCAGTTTGGCTACACCTTC. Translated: CASSYSLQFGYTF.

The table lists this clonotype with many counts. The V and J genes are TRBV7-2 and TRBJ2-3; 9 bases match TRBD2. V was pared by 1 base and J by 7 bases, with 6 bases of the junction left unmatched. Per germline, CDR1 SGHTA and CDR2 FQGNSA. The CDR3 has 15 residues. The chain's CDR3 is CASSLGASGANTQYF. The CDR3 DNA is TGTGCCAGCAGCTTAGGGGCTAGCGGGGCTAATACGCAGTATTTT.

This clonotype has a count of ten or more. In DNA, the CDR3 is TGTGCTAGTGGTTTAGACAGACTGAACACTGAAGCTTTCTTT. As protein: CASGLDRLNTEAFF. The chain employs TRBV12-5 and TRBJ1-1; D is possibly TRBD1 (5 bases). Trimming stripped 3 bases from V and 0 bases from J, with 8 bases between. Germline CDR1 LGHNT, CDR2 FRNRAP. The CDR3 loop spans 14 amino acids.

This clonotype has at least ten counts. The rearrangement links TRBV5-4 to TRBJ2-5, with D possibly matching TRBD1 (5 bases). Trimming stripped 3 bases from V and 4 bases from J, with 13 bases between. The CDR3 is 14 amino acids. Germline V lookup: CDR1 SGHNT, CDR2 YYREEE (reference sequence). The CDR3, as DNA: TGTGCCAGCAGCTCACCCCGGACACTAGAGACCCAGTACTTC. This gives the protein CASSSPRTLETQYF.

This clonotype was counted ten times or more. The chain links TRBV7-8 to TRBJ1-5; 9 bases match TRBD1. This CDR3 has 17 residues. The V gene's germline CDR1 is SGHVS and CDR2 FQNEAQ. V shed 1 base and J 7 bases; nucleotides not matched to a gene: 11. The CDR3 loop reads CASSLVGTGYIRQPQHF. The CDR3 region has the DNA TGTGCCAGCAGCTTAGTCGGGACAGGGTATATTAGGCAGCCCCAGCATTTT.

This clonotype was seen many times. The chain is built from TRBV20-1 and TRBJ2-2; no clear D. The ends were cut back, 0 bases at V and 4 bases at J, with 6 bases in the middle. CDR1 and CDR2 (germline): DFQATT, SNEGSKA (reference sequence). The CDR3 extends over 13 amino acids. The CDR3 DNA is TGCAGTGCTAGAGAGGTGTCCACCGGGGAGCTGTTTTTT. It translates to CSAREVSTGELFF.

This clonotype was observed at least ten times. The DNA of the CDR3 is TGTGCCAGCAGCCCCCGGACTAGCGGGGGTTTCGGGGAGCTGTTTTTT. This encodes CASSPRTSGGFGELFF. The chain recombines TRBV7-8 with TRBJ2-2; the match to TRBD2 covers 13 bases. The CDR3 is 16 residues long. The germline CDR1 and CDR2 sequences are SGHVS and FQNEAQ. V was pared by 5 bases and J by 7 bases, with 7 bases of the junction left unmatched.

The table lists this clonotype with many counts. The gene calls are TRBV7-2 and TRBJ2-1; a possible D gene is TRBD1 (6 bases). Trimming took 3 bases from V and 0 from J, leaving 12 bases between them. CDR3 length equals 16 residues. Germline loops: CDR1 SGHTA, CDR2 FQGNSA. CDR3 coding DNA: TGTGCCAGCAGCTTGAACAGGGAAAGCTCCTACAATGAGCAGTTCTTC. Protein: CASSLNRESSYNEQFF.

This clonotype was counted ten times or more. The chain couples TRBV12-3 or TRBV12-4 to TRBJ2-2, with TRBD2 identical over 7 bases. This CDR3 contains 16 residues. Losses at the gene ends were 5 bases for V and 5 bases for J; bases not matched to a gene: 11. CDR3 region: CASSETRGGGTGELFF. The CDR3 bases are TGTGCCAGCAGTGAGACTCGCGGGGGTGGGACCGGGGAGCTGTTTTTT.

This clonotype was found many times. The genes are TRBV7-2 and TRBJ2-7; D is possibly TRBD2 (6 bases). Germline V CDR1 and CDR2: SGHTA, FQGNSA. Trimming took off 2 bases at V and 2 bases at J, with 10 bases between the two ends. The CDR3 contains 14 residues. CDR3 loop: CASSLTPGAYEQYV. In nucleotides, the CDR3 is TGTGCCAGCAGCTTAACTCCGGGGGCCTACGAGCAGTACGTC.

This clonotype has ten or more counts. The CDR3 coding sequence is TGCAGTGCAGGCGATACAAGCACAGATACGCAGTATTTT. Residues: CSAGDTSTDTQYF. This chain joins TRBV20-1 and TRBJ2-3; no reliable D call. The germline CDR1 and CDR2 sequences are DFQATT and SNEGSKA (reference sequence). The V end was cut by 6 bases, the J end by 0 bases, with 10 bases between. The CDR3 is made up of 13 amino acids.

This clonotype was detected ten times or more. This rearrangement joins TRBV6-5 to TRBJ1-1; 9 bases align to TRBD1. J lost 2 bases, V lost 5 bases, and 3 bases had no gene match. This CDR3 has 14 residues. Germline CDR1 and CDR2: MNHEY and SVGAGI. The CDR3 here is CASSHRGRNTEAFF. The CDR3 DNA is TGTGCCAGCAGTCACAGGGGGCGAAACACTGAAGCTTTCTTT.

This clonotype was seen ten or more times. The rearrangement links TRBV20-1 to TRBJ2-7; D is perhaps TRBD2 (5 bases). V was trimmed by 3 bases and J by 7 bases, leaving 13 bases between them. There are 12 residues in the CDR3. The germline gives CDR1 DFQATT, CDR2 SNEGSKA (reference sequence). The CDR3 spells CSARLASREQYF. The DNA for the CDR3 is TGCAGTGCTAGGCTAGCATCGCGGGAGCAGTACTTC.

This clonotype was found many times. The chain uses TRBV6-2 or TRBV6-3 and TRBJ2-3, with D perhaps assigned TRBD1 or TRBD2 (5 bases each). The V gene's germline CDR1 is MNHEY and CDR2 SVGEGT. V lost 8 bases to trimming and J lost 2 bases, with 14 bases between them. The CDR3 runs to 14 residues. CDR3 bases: TGTGCCAGCCACTCCGGGACGACCACAGATACGCAGTATTTT. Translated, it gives CASHSGTTTDTQYF.

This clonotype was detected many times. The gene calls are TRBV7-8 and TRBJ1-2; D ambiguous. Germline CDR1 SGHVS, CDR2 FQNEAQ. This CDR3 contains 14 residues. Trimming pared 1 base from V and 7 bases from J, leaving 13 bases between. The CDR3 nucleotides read TGTGCCAGCAGCTTAGGGGTTCTAGATGTTGGCTACACCTTC. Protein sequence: CASSLGVLDVGYTF. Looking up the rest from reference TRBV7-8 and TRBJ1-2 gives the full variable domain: GAGVSQSPRYKVAKRGQDVALRCDPISGHVSLFWYQQALGQGPEFLTYFQNEAQLDKSGLPSDRFFAERPEGSVSTLKIQRTQQEDSAVYLCASSLGVLDVGYTFGSGTRLTVV.

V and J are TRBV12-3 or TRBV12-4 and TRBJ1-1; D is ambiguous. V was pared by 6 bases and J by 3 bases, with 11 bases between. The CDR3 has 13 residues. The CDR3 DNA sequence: TGTGCCAGCAGGGTCGCAGCGGACACTGAAGCTTTCTTT. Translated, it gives CASRVAADTEAFF.

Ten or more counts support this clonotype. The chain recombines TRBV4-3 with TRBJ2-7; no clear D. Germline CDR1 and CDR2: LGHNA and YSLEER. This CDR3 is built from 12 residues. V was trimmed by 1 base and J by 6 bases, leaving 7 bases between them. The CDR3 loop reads CASSQGGSEQYF. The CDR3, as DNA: TGCGCCAGCAGCCAAGGAGGCTCCGAGCAGTACTTC.

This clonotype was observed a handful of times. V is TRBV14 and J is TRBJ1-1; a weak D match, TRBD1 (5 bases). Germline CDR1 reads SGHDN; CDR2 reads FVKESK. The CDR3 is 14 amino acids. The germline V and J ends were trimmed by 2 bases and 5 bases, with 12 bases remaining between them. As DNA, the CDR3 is TGTGCCAGCAGCCAACCTGGGGCAGGTACTGAAGCTTTCTTT. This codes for CASSQPGAGTEAFF.

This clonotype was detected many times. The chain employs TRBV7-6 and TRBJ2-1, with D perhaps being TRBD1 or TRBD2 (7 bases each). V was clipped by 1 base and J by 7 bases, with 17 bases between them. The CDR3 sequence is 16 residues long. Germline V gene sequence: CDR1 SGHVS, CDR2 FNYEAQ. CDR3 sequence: CASSLVRGTVPNEQFF. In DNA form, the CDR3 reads TGTGCCAGCAGCTTAGTGCGGGGGACAGTACCGAATGAGCAGTTCTTC.

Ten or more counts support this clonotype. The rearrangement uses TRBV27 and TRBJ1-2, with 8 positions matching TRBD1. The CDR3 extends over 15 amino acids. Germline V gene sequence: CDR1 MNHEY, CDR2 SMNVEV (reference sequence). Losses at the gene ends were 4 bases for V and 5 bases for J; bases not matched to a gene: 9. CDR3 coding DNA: TGTGCCAGCAGTTCTTTCGGACAGGGCTCTTATGGCTACACCTTC. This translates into CASSSFGQGSYGYTF.

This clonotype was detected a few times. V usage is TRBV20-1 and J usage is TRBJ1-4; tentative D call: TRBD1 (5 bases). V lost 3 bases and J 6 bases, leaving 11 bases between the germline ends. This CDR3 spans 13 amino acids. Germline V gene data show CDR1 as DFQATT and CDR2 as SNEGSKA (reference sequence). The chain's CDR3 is CSARGVRDEKLFF. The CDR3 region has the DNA TGCAGTGCTAGGGGGGTTCGGGATGAAAAACTGTTTTTT.

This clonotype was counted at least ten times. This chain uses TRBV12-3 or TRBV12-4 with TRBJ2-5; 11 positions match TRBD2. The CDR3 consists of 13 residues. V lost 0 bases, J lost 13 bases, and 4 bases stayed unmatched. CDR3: CASSLALAGGRYF. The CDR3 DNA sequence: TGTGCCAGCAGTTTAGCGCTAGCGGGGGGACGGTACTTC.

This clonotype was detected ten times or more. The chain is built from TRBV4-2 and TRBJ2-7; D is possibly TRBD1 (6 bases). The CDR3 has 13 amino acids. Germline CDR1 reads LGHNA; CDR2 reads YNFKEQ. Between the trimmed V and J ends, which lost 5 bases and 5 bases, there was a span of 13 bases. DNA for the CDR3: TGTGCCAGCAGCTTTGGACAGATCCACGAGCAGTACTTC. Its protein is CASSFGQIHEQYF.

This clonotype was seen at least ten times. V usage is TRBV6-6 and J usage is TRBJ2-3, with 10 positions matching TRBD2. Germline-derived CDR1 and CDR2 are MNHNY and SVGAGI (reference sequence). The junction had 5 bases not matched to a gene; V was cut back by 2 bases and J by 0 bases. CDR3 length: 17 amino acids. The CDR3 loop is CASSYGSGGSSTDTQYF. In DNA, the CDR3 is TGTGCCAGCAGTTACGGTAGCGGGGGGTCAAGCACAGATACGCAGTATTTT.